This T cell receptor (beta chain) was sequenced for a study of T-cell memory formation after mild COVID-19. At the level of the study: Clusters of TCRs were largely donor specific.

This clonotype was picked up many times. Its specificity is not known. This CDR3 is 14 amino acids long. Trimming stripped 6 bases from V and 4 bases from J, with 15 bases between. TCRdb re-called the 5' RACE reads through MiXCR, storing one row per CDR3 protein. Altogether around 49,000 distinct CDR3 sequences are present, 27% being singletons, with the ten largest covering 40% to 50%. Study-level findings and limits: A second wave expanding day 15 to 37 was CD4+-biased; contracting clones were balanced. There were some responding clones in pre-infection memory, which suggested that cross-reactive memory had joined.

Sequencing input: PBMCs or a T cell subset sorted from them (not recorded which). The sequence was collected from a man between 18 and 35 years old who had mild COVID-19 (a few samples of this study predate the infection). Cell type and time point are not known. This chain joins TRBV12-3 or TRBV12-4 and TRBJ1-2, with D perhaps TRBD1 (6 bases). The CDR3 reads CASSPFNRVYGYTF. In DNA, the CDR3 is TGTGCCAGCAGCCCATTCAACAGGGTCTATGGCTACACCTTC.